The rows below give T cell receptor beta chains drawn from one sample of a study of T cell responses to AZD1222 COVID-19 vaccine. The data were produced by immunoSEQ multiplex PCR, yet TCRdb's version contains in-frame clones alone and is incomplete. Of around 160,000 clones listed, 82% are singletons. The specimen comprised peripheral blood, sampled on day 0 of MenACWY control vaccination. These TCRs come from an adult in good health. CDR3s include the opening cysteine and the closing phenylalanine or tryptophan. The order of the fields is clone size, V gene, D gene, CDR3 length, J gene, CDR3 protein, CDR3 DNA. D genes are given only for firm matches. Where a row states a size, it is once, few, many or the class of an expanded clone; other rows omit it.

>.|TRBV7-2|.|12|TRBJ1-1
CASSPYNTEAFF
TGTGCCAGCAGCCCATATAACACTGAAGCTTTCTTT
>.|TRBV21-1|.|19|TRBJ1-6
CASSKGKGAGLSYNSPLHF
TGTGCAAGCAGCAAGGGAAAGGGCGCGGGACTCTCCTATAATTCACCCCTCCACTTT
>.|TRBV6-2/TRBV6-3|.|13|TRBJ1-1
CASSFIRQTEAFF
TGTGCCAGCAGTTTCATTAGACAGACAGAAGCTTTCTTT
>.|TRBV15|TRBD1|16|TRBJ2-1
CATSRPSGTGGHEQFF
TGTGCCACCAGCAGACCCTCCGGGACAGGGGGCCATGAGCAGTTCTTC
>.|TRBV7-8|TRBD1|15|TRBJ1-5
CASSLISRQGWPQHF
TGTGCCAGCAGCCTGATTTCAAGACAGGGTTGGCCCCAGCATTTT
>.|TRBV19|.|15|TRBJ1-1
CASSIRGPRNTEAFF
TGTGCCAGTAGTATAAGGGGCCCCAGGAACACTGAAGCTTTCTTT
>.|TRBV28|.|15|TRBJ2-6
CASSLLVSGANVLTF
TGTGCCAGCAGTTTGCTGGTTTCTGGGGCCAACGTCCTGACTTTC
>once|TRBV7-2|.|18|TRBJ1-5
CASSLDKNTMYSNQPQHF
TGTGCCAGCAGCTTAGATAAGAACACGATGTATAGCAATCAGCCCCAGCATTTT
>once|TRBV9|.|15|TRBJ2-1
CASSFRGESGGEQFF
TGTGCCAGCAGCTTTCGAGGGGAGTCGGGTGGTGAGCAGTTCTTC
>.|TRBV2|TRBD1|13|TRBJ1-6
CASGGQINSPLHF
TGTGCCAGCGGGGGACAGATTAATTCACCCCTCCACTTT
>.|TRBV9|TRBD1|16|TRBJ2-3
CASSAQGAMSTDTQYF
TGTGCCAGCAGCGCTCAGGGGGCAATGAGCACAGATACGCAGTATTTT
>.|TRBV19|.|14|TRBJ2-1
CASTDLGGAGEQFF
TGTGCCAGTACCGACTTGGGGGGGGCTGGCGAGCAGTTCTTC